This TCR beta chain appears in the sequencing data of a study of shared clonotypes between healthy human individuals. CDR3 length: 15 residues. CDR1 is LNHDA and CDR2 is SQIVND in the germline V gene (reference sequence). V shed 6 bases, J shed 1 base, and the junction held 4 bases outside the gene matches. Study-level results: In having few donors, the study represented limited genetic and exposure-history diversity.

This clone turned up a few times. Its antigen is not identified. The genomic DNA of each subset was split evenly across several immunoSEQ plates. Profiled with immunoSEQ multiplex PCR; TCRdb holds only in-frame clones, not every one. Here the sample spans about 2.4 million clones, around 90% being singletons. This TCR was recovered from a man aged 18-30 years in good health. What was sequenced was naive CD4+ T cells sorted from blood. Described subset: CD45RA+ positively selected. The J gene is TRBJ2-1, the V gene TRBV19; 9 nucleotides line up with TRBD1. CDR3 residues: CASSSGTGSYNEQFF. CDR3 DNA: TGTGCCAGTAGCTCCGGGACAGGGTCCTACAATGAGCAGTTCTTC.